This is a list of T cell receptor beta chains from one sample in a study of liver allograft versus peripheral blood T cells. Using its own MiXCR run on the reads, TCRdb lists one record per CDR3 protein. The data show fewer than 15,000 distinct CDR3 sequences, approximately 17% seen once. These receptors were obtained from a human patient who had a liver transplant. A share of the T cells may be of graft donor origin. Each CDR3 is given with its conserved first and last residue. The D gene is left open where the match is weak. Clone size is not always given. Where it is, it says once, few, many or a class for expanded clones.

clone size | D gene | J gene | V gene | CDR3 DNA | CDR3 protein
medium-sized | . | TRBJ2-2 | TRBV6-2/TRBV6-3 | TGTGCCAGCAGTTACCCGACGGCCGGGGAGCTGTTTTTT | CASSYPTAGELFF
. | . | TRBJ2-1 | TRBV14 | TGTGCCAGCAGCCCTTCCGGGACTTACCTCTACAATGAGCAGTTCTTC | CASSPSGTYLYNEQFF
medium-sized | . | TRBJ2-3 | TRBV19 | TGTGCCAGTAGCGGGGGTCGCACAGATACGCAGTATTTT | CASSGGRTDTQYF
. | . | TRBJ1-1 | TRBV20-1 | TGCAGTGCTAGATCGGGACCGACCACTGAAGCTTTCTTT | CSARSGPTTEAFF
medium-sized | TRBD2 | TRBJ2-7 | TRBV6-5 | TGTGCCAGTCTAGCGGAGACTTACGAGCAGTACTTC | CASLAETYEQYF
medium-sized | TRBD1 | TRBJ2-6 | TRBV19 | TGTGCCAGTAATAGGGGGCGGCTAGCTGGGGCCAACGTCCTGACTTTC | CASNRGRLAGANVLTF
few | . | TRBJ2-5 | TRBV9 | TGTGCCAGCAGCGCCGACGTGGGATGGCCCCAAGAGACCCAGTACTTC | CASSADVGWPQETQYF
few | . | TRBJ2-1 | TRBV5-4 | TGTGCCAGCAGCGTACCCCTAGGAGACAATGAGCAGTTCTTC | CASSVPLGDNEQFF
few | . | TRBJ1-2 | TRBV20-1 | TGCAGTGCTAGTCAACGGAACTATGGCTACACCTTC | CSASQRNYGYTF
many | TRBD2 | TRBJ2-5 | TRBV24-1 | TGTGCCACCAGTGTTTCCGGGGGGGTAGAGACCCAGTACTTC | CATSVSGGVETQYF
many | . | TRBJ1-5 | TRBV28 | TGTGCCAGCAGCCAAGCGGCCTCGGGCAATCAGCCCCAGCATTTT | CASSQAASGNQPQHF
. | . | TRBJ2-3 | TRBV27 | TGTGCCAGCAGTCCTGATCTGGGGGGCGCAGATACGCAGTATTTT | CASSPDLGGADTQYF
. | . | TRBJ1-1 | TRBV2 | TGTGCCAGCAGCTTCGCCGGTGGAGGGGGTGCTGAAGCTTTCTTT | CASSFAGGGGAEAFF
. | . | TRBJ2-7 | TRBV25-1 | TGTGCCAGCAGTCGTCACCTCCTCGGGGGCGAGCAGTACTTC | CASSRHLLGGEQYF
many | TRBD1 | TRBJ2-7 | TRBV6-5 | TGTGCCAGCAGAAAATCGGACAGGGGGATCTCCTACGAGCAGTACTTC | CASRKSDRGISYEQYF
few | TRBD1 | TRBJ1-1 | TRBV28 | TGTGCCAGCAGTTCCCCAGGGGGCGTCACTGAAGCTTTCTTT | CASSSPGGVTEAFF
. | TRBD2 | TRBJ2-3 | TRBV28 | TGTGCCAGCAGTTCCCCCAGTCCTAGCGGGGCGAGGGATACGCAGTATTTT | CASSSPSPSGARDTQYF
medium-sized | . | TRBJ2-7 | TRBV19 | TGTGCCAGTAGTATCACGGGACATATCTACGAGCAGTACTTC | CASSITGHIYEQYF
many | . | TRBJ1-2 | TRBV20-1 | TGCAGTGCTAGGTTCCAGGGGCCTACTAACTATGGCTACACCTTC | CSARFQGPTNYGYTF
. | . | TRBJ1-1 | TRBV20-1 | TGCAGTGCTAGACCCAGGGAAGGGGTGGGGAACACTGAAGCTTTCTTT | CSARPREGVGNTEAFF
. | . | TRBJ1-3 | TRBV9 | TGTGCCAGCAGCTCCGGCCCGGGGGTAAACACCATATATTTT | CASSSGPGVNTIYF
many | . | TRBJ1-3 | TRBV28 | TGTGCCAGCAGTCCAGGACACCTCTCTGGAAACACCATATATTTT | CASSPGHLSGNTIYF
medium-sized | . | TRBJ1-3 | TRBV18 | TGTGCCAGCTCACTCTACGGAAACTCTGGAAACACCATATATTTT | CASSLYGNSGNTIYF
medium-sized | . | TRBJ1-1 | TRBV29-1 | TGCAGCGTTGAGCCCCCGTCAAGGGTCACTGAAGCTTTCTTT | CSVEPPSRVTEAFF
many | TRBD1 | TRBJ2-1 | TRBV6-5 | TGTGCCAGCAGGGGGGAGACAGGGGAGCAGTTCTTC | CASRGETGEQFF
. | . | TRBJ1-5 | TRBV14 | TGTGCCAGCAGCCAAGGGGCGCCAGGGGATCAGCCCCAGCATTTT | CASSQGAPGDQPQHF
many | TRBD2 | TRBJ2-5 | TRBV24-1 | TGTGCCACCCCCCTAGCGGTACTTCCGTGGACCCAGTACTTC | CATPLAVLPWTQYF
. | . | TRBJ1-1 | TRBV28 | TGTGCCAGCAGTTCGGGATACACTGAAGCTTTCTTT | CASSSGYTEAFF
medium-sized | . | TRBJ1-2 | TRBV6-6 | TGTGCCAGCAGGAGCCCTGACAGTAGTGGCTTATTTGATGGCTACACCTTC | CASRSPDSSGLFDGYTF
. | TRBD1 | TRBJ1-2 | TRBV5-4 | TGTGCCAGCAGCCCCGCGGACAGGGCCCCGCGGGGCTACACCTTC | CASSPADRAPRGYTF